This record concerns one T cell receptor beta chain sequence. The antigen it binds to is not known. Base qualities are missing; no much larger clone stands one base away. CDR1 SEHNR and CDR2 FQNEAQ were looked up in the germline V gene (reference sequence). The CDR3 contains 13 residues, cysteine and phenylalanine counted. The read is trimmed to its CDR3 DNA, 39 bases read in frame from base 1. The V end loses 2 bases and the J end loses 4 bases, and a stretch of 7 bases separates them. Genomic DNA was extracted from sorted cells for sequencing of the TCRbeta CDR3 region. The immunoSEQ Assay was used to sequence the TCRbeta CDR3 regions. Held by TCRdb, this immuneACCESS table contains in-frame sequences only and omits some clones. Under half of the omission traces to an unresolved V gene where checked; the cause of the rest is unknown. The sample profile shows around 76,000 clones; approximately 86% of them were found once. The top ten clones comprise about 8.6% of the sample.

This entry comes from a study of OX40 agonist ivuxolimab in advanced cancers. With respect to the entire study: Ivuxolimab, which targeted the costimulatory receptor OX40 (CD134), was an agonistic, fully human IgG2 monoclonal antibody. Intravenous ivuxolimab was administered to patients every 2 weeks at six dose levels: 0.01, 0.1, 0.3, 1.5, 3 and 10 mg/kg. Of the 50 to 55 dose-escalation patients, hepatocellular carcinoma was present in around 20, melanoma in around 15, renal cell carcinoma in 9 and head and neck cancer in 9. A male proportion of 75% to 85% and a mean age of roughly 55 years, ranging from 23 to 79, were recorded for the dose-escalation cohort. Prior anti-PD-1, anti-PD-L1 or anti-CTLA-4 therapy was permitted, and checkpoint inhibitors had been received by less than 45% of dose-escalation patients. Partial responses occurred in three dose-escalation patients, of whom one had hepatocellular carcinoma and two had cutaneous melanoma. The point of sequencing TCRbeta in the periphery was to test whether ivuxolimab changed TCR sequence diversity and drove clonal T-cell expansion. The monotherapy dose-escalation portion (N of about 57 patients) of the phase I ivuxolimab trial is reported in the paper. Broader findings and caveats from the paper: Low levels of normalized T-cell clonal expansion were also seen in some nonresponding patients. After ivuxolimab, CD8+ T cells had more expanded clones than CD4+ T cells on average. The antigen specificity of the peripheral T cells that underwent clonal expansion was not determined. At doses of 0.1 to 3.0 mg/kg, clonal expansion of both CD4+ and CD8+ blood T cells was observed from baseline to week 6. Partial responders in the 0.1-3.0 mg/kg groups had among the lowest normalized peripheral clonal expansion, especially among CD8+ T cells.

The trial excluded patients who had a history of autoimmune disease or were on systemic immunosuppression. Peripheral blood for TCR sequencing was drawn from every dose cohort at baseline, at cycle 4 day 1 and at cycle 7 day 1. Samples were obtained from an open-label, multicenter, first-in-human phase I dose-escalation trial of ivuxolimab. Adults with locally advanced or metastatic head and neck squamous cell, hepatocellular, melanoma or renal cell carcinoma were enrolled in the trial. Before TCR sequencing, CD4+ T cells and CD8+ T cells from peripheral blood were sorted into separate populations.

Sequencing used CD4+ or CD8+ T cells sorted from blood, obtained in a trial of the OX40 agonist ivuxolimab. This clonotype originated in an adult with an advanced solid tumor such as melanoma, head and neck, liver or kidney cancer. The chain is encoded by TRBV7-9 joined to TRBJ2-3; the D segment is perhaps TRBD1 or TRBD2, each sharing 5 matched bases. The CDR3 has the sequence CASSLLGPDTQYF. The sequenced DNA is TGTGCCAGCAGCTTACTGGGACCAGATACGCAGTATTTT. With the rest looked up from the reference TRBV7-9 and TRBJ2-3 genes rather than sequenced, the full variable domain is DTGVSQNPRHKITKRGQNVTFRCDPISEHNRLYWYRQTLGQGPEFLTYFQNEAQLEKSRLLSDRFSAERPKGSFSTLEIQRTEQGDSAMYLCASSLLGPDTQYFGPGTRLTVL.